The 13 T cell receptor beta chains below all came from one sample that was sequenced in a study of T cell clones after liver transplantation. Sequenced by immunoSEQ multiplex PCR; TCRdb stores in-frame clones only, minus some. In the table there are roughly 15,000 clones, 80% to 95% of which are singletons. The material was CD8+ T cells from blood, obtained before liver transplant. All receptors come from a human donor who received a liver transplant.

The chain joins TRBV5-5 to TRBJ2-7, with a tentative D call TRBD2 (5 bases). From germline, CDR1 is SGHKS and CDR2 YYEKEE (reference sequence). Trimming took 4 bases from V and 7 from J, leaving 12 bases between them. This CDR3 spans 12 amino acids. This CDR3 reads CASSPGVEEQYF. Written as DNA, the CDR3 is TGTGCCAGCAGCCCCGGGGTCGAAGAGCAGTACTTC.

The CDR3 is CASSHRFSSYNEQFF. The CDR3 DNA reads TGTGCCAGCAGCCACAGATTCAGCTCCTACAATGAGCAGTTCTTC. V and J are TRBV28 and TRBJ2-1; D is unclear. This CDR3 spans 15 amino acids. Per the germline V gene, CDR1 is MDHEN and CDR2 is SYDVKM. V was clipped by 6 bases and J by 0 bases, with 12 bases between them.

The V gene is TRBV6-5, the J gene TRBJ2-7; D is ambiguous. Looked up from germline, CDR1 is MNHEY and CDR2 is SVGAGI. V was cut by 6 bases and J by 5 bases, with 11 bases left in between. The CDR3 has 12 residues. As DNA, the CDR3 is TGTGCCAGCAGGAGTTACATTCACGAGCAGTACTTC. Protein: CASRSYIHEQYF.

V gene TRBV5-4 combines with J gene TRBJ2-2; TRBD2 matches 11 bases. Germline trimming cut 2 bases from V and 4 bases from J; bases unmatched to any gene: 4. This CDR3 comprises 16 residues. Germline CDR1 and CDR2: SGHNT and YYREEE (reference sequence). The CDR3 DNA follows: TGTGCCAGCAGCTTCGGACTAGCGGGTATCACCGGGGAGCTGTTTTTT. Translated: CASSFGLAGITGELFF.

The chain couples TRBV28 to TRBJ1-4, with 8 bases fitting TRBD1. Germline V gene data show CDR1 as MDHEN and CDR2 as SYDVKM. V gave up 4 bases and J gave up 7 bases; unmatched junction bases: 5. The CDR3 has 14 amino acids. The DNA for the CDR3 is TGTGCCAGCAGTTATCAGGGGGCGGGTGAAAAACTGTTTTTT. As protein: CASSYQGAGEKLFF.

The chain joins TRBV11-3 to TRBJ2-2, with D possibly TRBD2 on 6 matching bases. Trimming stripped 5 bases from V and 2 bases from J, with 12 bases between. Germline CDR1 reads SGHNT; CDR2 reads YENEEA. This CDR3 region has 15 residues. The CDR3 region is CASSPRTTNTGELFF. CDR3 in DNA: TGTGCCAGCAGCCCCAGGACTACAAACACCGGGGAGCTGTTTTTT.

The CDR3 DNA reads TGTGCCAGCACCCTGACAGACCGGCGGGAGACCCAGTACTTC. Translating gives CASTLTDRRETQYF. The chain employs TRBV28 and TRBJ2-5; perhaps TRBD1 as D (5 bases). V lost 7 bases and J 5 bases, leaving 17 bases between the germline ends. The CDR3 totals 14 residues. Looked up from germline, CDR1 is MDHEN and CDR2 is SYDVKM.

The CDR3 protein is CASSLSGVGFLTDTQYF. Here the CDR3 DNA reads TGTGCCAGCAGCTTATCCGGGGTCGGGTTCTTGACAGATACGCAGTATTTT. This chain uses TRBV7-9 with TRBJ2-3, with a weak D call TRBD2 (5 bases). The V end lost 2 bases, the J end lost 3 bases, and 18 bases lay between the germline ends. The CDR3 runs 17 residues. CDR1 is SEHNR and CDR2 is FQNEAQ in the germline V gene (reference sequence).

The rearrangement links TRBV2 to TRBJ2-3; TRBD2 matches 7 bases. The CDR3 covers 15 residues. Germline loops: CDR1 SNHLY, CDR2 FYNNEI. The V and J ends lost 1 base and 3 bases, in that order; junction bases with no gene match: 4. This CDR3 is CASSEEPGLTDTQYF. Written as DNA, the CDR3 is TGTGCCAGCAGTGAAGAACCGGGACTAACAGATACGCAGTATTTT.

The gene calls are TRBV28 and TRBJ2-7; 10 bases line up with TRBD2. Looked up from germline, CDR1 is MDHEN and CDR2 is SYDVKM. Trimming removed 2 bases from V and 4 bases from J; junction bases left unmatched: 5. The CDR3 has 15 amino acids. CDR3 protein: CASSLVLAGVYEQYF. The CDR3 coding sequence is TGTGCCAGCAGTTTAGTCCTAGCGGGAGTTTACGAGCAGTACTTC. The entire variable domain, with the rest obtained from reference TRBV28 and TRBJ2-7, is as follows: DVKVTQSSRYLVKRTGEKVFLECVQDMDHENMFWYRQDPGLGLRLIYFSYDVKMKEKGDIPEGYSVSREKKERFSLILESASTNQTSMYLCASSLVLAGVYEQYFGPGTRLTVT.

The chain carries TRBV4-2 and TRBJ2-7; D is undetermined. Trimming took 1 base from V and 4 from J, leaving 8 bases between them. This CDR3 contains 13 residues. Germline loops: CDR1 LGHNA, CDR2 YNFKEQ. The CDR3 bases are TGTGCCAGCAGCCAAGTAAAGTTTTACGAGCAGTACTTC. Translating gives CASSQVKFYEQYF.

This clone has a single count. J is TRBJ2-7 and V is TRBV27; the D gene could be TRBD1 or TRBD2 (5 bases each). The CDR3 runs to 14 residues. Germline CDR1 and CDR2: MNHEY and SMNVEV (reference sequence). The ends were cut back, 4 bases at V and 6 bases at J, with 16 bases in the middle. CDR3 loop: CASSSGTRWGEQYF. The CDR3, as DNA: TGTGCCAGCAGTTCAGGGACCCGCTGGGGCGAGCAGTACTTC.

The genes are TRBV29-1 and TRBJ2-1; no clear D. CDR1 is SQVTM and CDR2 is ANQGSEA in the germline V gene. The CDR3 runs to 10 residues. With 4 bases removed from V and 10 bases from J, the gap between germline ends came to 8 bases. CDR3 loop: CSVALREQFF. In DNA, the CDR3 is TGCAGCGTTGCCCTAAGGGAGCAGTTCTTC.